The sequence of this TCR beta chain was determined in a study of graft-versus-host responses after intestinal transplantation. Details on this clone: Its antigen remains unknown.

Libraries were prepared by immunoSEQ multiplex PCR; TCRdb keeps only in-frame clonotypes and omits some of them. The profile shows about 120,000 clones, 85% to 95% of them singletons. Specimen: unstimulated CD8+ T cells sorted from spleen or lymph node cells, collected before intestinal transplant. This sequence originates from a human donor who received an intestinal transplant.

The CDR3 sequence: CASSLWAGDYNEQFF. The DNA for the CDR3 is TGTGCCAGCAGTTTATGGGCAGGGGACTACAATGAGCAGTTCTTC. This rearrangement joins TRBV27 to TRBJ2-1; D is possibly TRBD1 (6 bases). The V and J ends lost 1 base and 3 bases respectively, with 10 bases between them. CDR1 and CDR2 (germline): MNHEY, SMNVEV (reference sequence). This CDR3 contains 15 residues.